The 17 T cell receptor beta chains below were found in one sample sequenced in a study of CXCR3-negative and CXCR3-positive naive CD8 T cells. Their antigen targets remain unknown. The authors made the TRB cDNA libraries by 5' RACE using UMI labels. TCRdb re-analyzed the 5' RACE reads; it lists each CDR3 protein once, without DNA. This listing includes 80,000 to 100,000 distinct CDR3 sequences. Study-level points and caveats: CXCR3-expressing naive cells carried TRB CDR3s more hydrophobic than those of CXCR3-negative naive cells.

The sample consisted of naive CXCR3+ CD8+ T cells from blood. The subset here: CD45RO-CCR7+CD27+CD95- naive CD8+ T cells expressing CXCR3 (TNR3+). These receptors originate from a human donor in good health. Some clones in this sample may be carry-over from other donors' samples.

The chain has TRBV7-6 and TRBJ2-2. Per the germline V gene, CDR1 is SGHVS and CDR2 is FNYEAQ. The CDR3 loop spans 12 amino acids. CDR3 protein: CASSSPTGELFF.

CDR3 loop: CASSSGLGSNQPQHF. The J gene is TRBJ1-5, the V gene TRBV28. The CDR3 length is 15 residues. Germline V lookup: CDR1 MDHEN, CDR2 SYDVKM. Variable domain in full (rest from reference TRBV28 and TRBJ1-5): DVKVTQSSRYLVKRTGEKVFLECVQDMDHENMFWYRQDPGLGLRLIYFSYDVKMKEKGDIPEGYSVSREKKERFSLILESASTNQTSMYLCASSSGLGSNQPQHFGDGTRLSIL.

The chain joins TRBV4-3 to TRBJ2-2; as DNA is missing, the TRBD1 call by TCRdb cannot be tested. From germline, CDR1 is LGHNA and CDR2 YSLEER. The CDR3 extends over 16 amino acids. CDR3: CASSQDGGHNTGELFF.

The V call is TRBV9, the J call TRBJ2-5; TCRdb returns TRBD2, unconfirmable since there is no DNA. CDR1 is SGDLS, CDR2 YYNGEE, per germline. The CDR3 loop spans 18 amino acids. The CDR3 is CASSVEGDGRFSVETQYF.

This chain connects TRBV28 to TRBJ1-1; TCRdb gives TRBD1 as the D gene, but with no DNA this cannot be confirmed. CDR1 and CDR2 (germline): MDHEN, SYDVKM. The length of the CDR3 is 13 residues. CDR3 loop: CASSLGTETEAFF.

V gene TRBV6-5 combines with J gene TRBJ2-7; the D call from TCRdb, TRBD1, cannot be confirmed without DNA. Per germline, CDR1 MNHEY and CDR2 SVGAGI. The CDR3 has 15 residues. The CDR3 loop is CASSYGGPSSYEQYF.

This chain connects TRBV7-9 to TRBJ1-4; there is no DNA to check the TCRdb D call of TRBD1. This CDR3 region has 16 residues. Germline lookup yields CDR1 SEHNR and CDR2 FQNEAQ (reference sequence). The CDR3 protein is CASSLAHRVANEKLFF.

CDR3 amino acids: CASSKVAYEQYF. The chain combines TRBV21-1 with TRBJ2-7. TRBV21-1 is a known pseudogene. The CDR3 contains 12 residues.

The chain carries TRBV6-2 or TRBV6-3 and TRBJ2-1. The CDR3 is 11 residues long. CDR1 is MNHEY, CDR2 SVGEGT, per germline. The CDR3 region is CASSYSNEQFF.

The rearrangement uses TRBV27 and TRBJ2-5; as DNA is missing, the TRBD1 call by TCRdb cannot be tested. CDR3 length: 13 residues. Germline CDR1 is MNHEY and CDR2 is SMNVEV (reference sequence). Here the CDR3 reads CASTAGTGETQYF.

The chain uses TRBV19 and TRBJ1-1; the TRBD1 assignment by TCRdb is unverifiable without DNA. CDR1 LNHDA and CDR2 SQIVND come from the germline V gene (reference sequence). The CDR3 extends over 14 amino acids. The chain's CDR3 is CASSPGRPASEAFF.

V and J are TRBV28 and TRBJ2-3; TCRdb's D gene call, TRBD2, goes unchecked for lack of DNA. CDR3 length: 18 amino acids. In germline, CDR1 is MDHEN, CDR2 SYDVKM. The CDR3 protein is CASSLWTSGGPSTDTQYF.

V and J are TRBV5-1 and TRBJ2-1; the D gene TCRdb calls, TRBD2, cannot be checked with no DNA. Germline V lookup: CDR1 SGHRS, CDR2 YFSETQ. The CDR3 loop spans 15 amino acids. CDR3 sequence: CASTPSSAFNNEQFF.

This chain uses TRBV2 with TRBJ2-1; TCRdb calls TRBD1, which cannot be checked without DNA. The V gene's germline CDR1 is SNHLY and CDR2 FYNNEI. CDR3 size: 13 residues. CDR3 loop: CASSELGDHEQFF. The whole variable domain, filled in from reference TRBV2 and TRBJ2-1, reads EPEVTQTPSHQVTQMGQEVILRCVPISNHLYFYWYRQILGQKVEFLVSFYNNEISEKSEIFDDQFSVERPDGSNFTLKIRSTKLEDSAMYFCASSELGDHEQFFGPGTRLTVL.

The chain recombines TRBV12-3 or TRBV12-4 with TRBJ1-5; TCRdb selects TRBD1, and the lack of DNA leaves this call unchecked. This CDR3 is built from 16 residues. The CDR3 sequence: CASSSTASESNKPQHF.

The chain is built from TRBV14 and TRBJ2-3; TCRdb names TRBD2, which stays unverified in the absence of DNA. This CDR3 region has 17 residues. Germline V gives CDR1 SGHDN, CDR2 FVKESK. The CDR3 here is CASSQAGTSGYADTQYF.

V and J are TRBV5-1 and TRBJ2-5; TCRdb reports TRBD1, a call that lacks DNA to check it against. This CDR3 comprises 15 residues. Germline CDR1 reads SGHRS; CDR2 reads YFSETQ. The CDR3 sequence: CASSLTGALSETQYF.